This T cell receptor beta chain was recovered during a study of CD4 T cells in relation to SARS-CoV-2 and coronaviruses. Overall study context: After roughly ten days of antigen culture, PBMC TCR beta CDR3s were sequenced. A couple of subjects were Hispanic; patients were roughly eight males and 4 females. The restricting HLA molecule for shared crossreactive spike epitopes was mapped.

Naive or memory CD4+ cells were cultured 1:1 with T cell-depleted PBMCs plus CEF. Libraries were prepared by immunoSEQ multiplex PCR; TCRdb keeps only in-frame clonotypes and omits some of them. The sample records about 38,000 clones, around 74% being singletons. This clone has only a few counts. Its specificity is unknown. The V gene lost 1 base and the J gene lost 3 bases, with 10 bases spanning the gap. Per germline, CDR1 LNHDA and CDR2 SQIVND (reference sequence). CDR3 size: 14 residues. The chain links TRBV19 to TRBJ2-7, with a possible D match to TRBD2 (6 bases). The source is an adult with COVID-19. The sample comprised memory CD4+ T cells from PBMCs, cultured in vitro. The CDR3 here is CASSIGSGLYEQYF. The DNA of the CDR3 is TGTGCCAGTAGTATAGGTAGCGGACTCTACGAGCAGTACTTC.